This passage covers 20 T cell receptor beta chains from one sample sequenced in a study of T cells in localized non-small cell lung cancer. Assay used: immunoSEQ multiplex PCR; TCRdb lists only in-frame clones, some missing. The table lists 75,000 to 80,000 clones, approximately 80% of them singletons. The specimen was peripheral blood, collected before any cancer treatment. All receptors come from a female donor aged 60 or older with stage I lung adenocarcinoma.

V gene TRBV5-1 combines with J gene TRBJ2-5; TRBD1 is a possible D gene (6 bases). The V and J ends lost 7 bases and 1 base respectively, with 11 bases between them. This CDR3 has 13 amino acids. Germline lookup yields CDR1 SGHRS and CDR2 YFSETQ. CDR3 loop: CASRDRPQETQYF. DNA for the CDR3: TGCGCCAGCCGTGACAGGCCCCAAGAGACCCAGTACTTC.

This clone was counted between two and nine times. J is TRBJ2-1 and V is TRBV30; TRBD2 matches 8 bases. The CDR3 length is 12 residues. With V trimmed by 1 base and J by 12 bases, 5 bases remained unmatched. CDR1 is GTSNPN, CDR2 SVGIG, per germline (reference sequence). The CDR3 sequence: CAWSGAGGGQFF. The CDR3 DNA sequence: TGTGCCTGGAGTGGGGCGGGGGGCGGGCAGTTCTTC.

A few counts support this clone. This chain uses TRBV30 with TRBJ1-2; D possibly corresponds to TRBD1 (6 bases). Trimming left V 3 bases short and J 8 bases short, with 13 bases between. The germline V gene encodes CDR1 GTSNPN and CDR2 SVGIG (reference sequence). The CDR3 has 12 residues. CDR3 protein: CAWSSTGYGYTF. The CDR3 bases are TGTGCCTGGAGCTCCACAGGGTACGGCTACACCTTC. The whole variable domain, remainder taken from reference TRBV30 and TRBJ1-2, is SQTIHQWPATLVQPVGSPLSLECTVEGTSNPNLYWYRQAAGRGLQLLFYSVGIGQISSEVPQNLSASRPQDRQFILSSKKLLLSDSGFYLCAWSSTGYGYTFGSGTRLTVV.

There are a few counts of this clone. The chain recombines TRBV5-6 with TRBJ2-5, with D perhaps matching TRBD1 (6 bases). This CDR3 contains 13 residues. The germline V gene encodes CDR1 SGHDT and CDR2 YYEEEE. V shed 6 bases and J shed 5 bases, with 14 bases lying between them. CDR3 bases: TGTGCCAGCAAAGACAGGACCCCGGAGACCCAGTACTTC. Translation: CASKDRTPETQYF.

This clone is labeled medium-sized. The chain couples TRBV19 to TRBJ2-7; D might be TRBD2 (5 bases). V lost 5 bases and J 2 bases, leaving 19 bases between the germline ends. Germline CDR1 LNHDA, CDR2 SQIVND (reference sequence). The CDR3 covers 16 residues. CDR3 amino acids: CASSPLSRDRTYEQYF. CDR3 nucleotide sequence: TGTGCCAGTAGTCCACTTTCGAGGGATCGGACCTACGAGCAGTACTTC.

Only one count was recorded for this clone. The rearrangement uses TRBV4-1 and TRBJ1-1, with 7 bases lining up with TRBD1. V dropped 4 bases and J dropped 4; count of bases not matched to a gene: 15. Germline CDR1 MGHRA, CDR2 YSYEKL. The CDR3 is 17 residues long. The CDR3 DNA follows: TGCGCCAGCAGCCCTACAGGGGCCGCCCTTCGATCCACTGAAGCTTTCTTT. Residues: CASSPTGAALRSTEAFF.

V is TRBV4-2 and J is TRBJ2-7; TRBD1 might be the D (5 bases). Trimming pared 1 base from V and 2 bases from J, leaving 9 bases between. CDR1 LGHNA and CDR2 YNFKEQ come from the germline V gene. The CDR3 runs to 14 residues. CDR3 sequence (DNA): TGTGCCAGCAGCCAAGCTACCAGGGCCTACGAGCAGTACTTC. Its translation: CASSQATRAYEQYF.

The chain links TRBV19 to TRBJ1-2, with D uncertain. Trimming cost V 1 base and J 6 bases, with 15 bases left between them. Germline V lookup: CDR1 LNHDA, CDR2 SQIVND (reference sequence). CDR3 size: 15 residues. The CDR3 here is CASSIGTNSRNGYTF. The CDR3 bases are TGTGCCAGTAGTATAGGGACGAATTCAAGAAATGGCTACACCTTC.

This chain joins TRBV2 and TRBJ1-2, with D perhaps TRBD1 (5 bases). With 4 bases removed from V and 8 bases from J, the gap between germline ends came to 17 bases. CDR1 is SNHLY, CDR2 FYNNEI, per germline. The CDR3 has 14 residues. The CDR3, as DNA: TGTGCCAGCAGTGGGGACGGGGAACGATACGGCTACACCTTC. Translation: CASSGDGERYGYTF. Full variable domain (missing parts from reference TRBV2 and TRBJ1-2): EPEVTQTPSHQVTQMGQEVILRCVPISNHLYFYWYRQILGQKVEFLVSFYNNEISEKSEIFDDQFSVERPDGSNFTLKIRSTKLEDSAMYFCASSGDGERYGYTFGSGTRLTVV.

The CDR3, as DNA: TGTGCCTGGAGTGCCTCCAACAGGGGCACCTATGGCTACACCTTC. This sequence encodes CAWSASNRGTYGYTF. This chain uses TRBV30 with TRBJ1-2; 7 bases match TRBD1. J gave up 4 bases and V 1 base, and 9 bases lay outside the gene matches. The CDR3 sequence is 15 residues long. Germline CDR1 GTSNPN, CDR2 SVGIG (reference sequence). Full variable domain (remainder filled in from reference TRBV30 and TRBJ1-2): SQTIHQWPATLVQPVGSPLSLECTVEGTSNPNLYWYRQAAGRGLQLLFYSVGIGQISSEVPQNLSASRPQDRQFILSSKKLLLSDSGFYLCAWSASNRGTYGYTFGSGTRLTVV.

Regarding this clone: This sample also contains other DNA sequences that code for the same CDR3. In DNA form, the CDR3 reads TGTGCCAGTAGTCCCGGCTTCCAAGAGACCCAGTACTTC. Translation: CASSPGFQETQYF. V gene TRBV19 combines with J gene TRBJ2-5, with no clear D. Germline CDR1 and CDR2: LNHDA and SQIVND (reference sequence). The length of the CDR3 is 13 residues. Trimming took off 5 bases at V and 1 base at J, with 8 bases between the two ends.

This CDR3 reads CASSLSKTRTGKSSYNEQFF. CDR3 DNA sequence: TGTGCCAGCAGCCTCTCGAAGACCCGGACAGGGAAGAGCTCCTACAATGAGCAGTTCTTC. The rearrangement links TRBV21-1 to TRBJ2-1; the DNA was not compared with TRBD1, the D call given in the table. TRBV21-1 corresponds to a pseudogene. This CDR3 spans 20 amino acids.

The chain is built from TRBV5-4 and TRBJ2-1; D perhaps matches TRBD2 (7 bases). The CDR3 totals 16 residues. Trimming took off 0 bases at V and 10 bases at J, with 20 bases between the two ends. Germline loops: CDR1 SGHNT, CDR2 YYREEE (reference sequence). The CDR3 region is CASSLGREHLGGEQFF. In DNA, the CDR3 is TGTGCCAGCAGCTTGGGGCGGGAGCATCTAGGGGGAGAGCAGTTCTTC. Filled out from reference TRBV5-4 and TRBJ2-1, the complete variable domain reads ETGVTQSPTHLIKTRGQQVTLRCSSQSGHNTVSWYQQALGQGPQFIFQYYREEENGRGNFPPRFSGLQFPNYSSELNVNALELDDSALYLCASSLGREHLGGEQFFGPGTRLTVL.

The chain has TRBV5-5 and TRBJ1-6; D not certain. The CDR3 totals 16 residues. The germline V gene has CDR1 SGHKS and CDR2 YYEKEE (reference sequence). V was cut by 4 bases and J by 10 bases, with 21 bases left in between. The CDR3 DNA follows: TGTGCCAGCAGCCCCAGACTCGACATGGACGGATCACCCCTCCACTTT. Its translation is CASSPRLDMDGSPLHF.

V is TRBV19 and J is TRBJ1-3; 9 nucleotides match TRBD1. The J segment lost 2 bases and the V segment lost 4 bases, leaving 12 bases of the junction unmatched. CDR3 length equals 18 residues. Germline V gives CDR1 LNHDA, CDR2 SQIVND (reference sequence). DNA of the CDR3: TGTGCCAGTAGTAGAGGCGTGGGACAGGGATCCCCTGGAAACACCATATATTTT. As protein: CASSRGVGQGSPGNTIYF.

The chain carries TRBV19 and TRBJ1-5; 8 bases match TRBD1. The CDR3 has 15 residues. The ends lost 4 bases at V and 7 bases at J; junction bases unmatched: 9. Looked up from germline, CDR1 is LNHDA and CDR2 is SQIVND (reference sequence). The CDR3 sequence is CASSRPTGAFQPQHF. The CDR3 DNA reads TGTGCCAGTAGTAGGCCGACAGGGGCATTCCAGCCCCAGCATTTT. Full variable domain (rest looked up from reference TRBV19 and TRBJ1-5): DGGITQSPKYLFRKEGQNVTLSCEQNLNHDAMYWYRQDPGQGLRLIYYSQIVNDFQKGDIAEGYSVSREKKESFPLTVTSAQKNPTAFYLCASSRPTGAFQPQHFGDGTRLSIL.

The genes are TRBV7-3 and TRBJ2-1, with 11 bases lining up with TRBD2. Germline values: CDR1 SGHTA, CDR2 FQGTGA. The length of the CDR3 is 18 residues. Trimming at V came to 3 bases and at J to 0 bases, leaving 7 bases not matched to a gene. Here the CDR3 DNA reads TGTGCCAGCAGCTTCCGACTAGCGGGACCTTACTCCTACAATGAGCAGTTCTTC. Translating it yields CASSFRLAGPYSYNEQFF.

The chain is built from TRBV19 and TRBJ2-2; 8 bases are a match to TRBD1. The CDR3 totals 15 residues. V shed 8 bases, J shed 6 bases, and the junction held 11 bases outside the gene matches. Germline CDR1 and CDR2: LNHDA and SQIVND (reference sequence). In DNA, the CDR3 is TGTGCCAGTGGTTGGGGACAGGTGTCTTCCGGGGAGCTGTTTTTT. This translates into CASGWGQVSSGELFF.

CDR3 in DNA: TGTGCCAGCAGCCCCCGGGTTCTCAATTCACCCCTCCACTTT. It codes for CASSPRVLNSPLHF. This sequence joins TRBV9 and TRBJ1-6; D uncertain. This CDR3 is built from 14 residues. Germline CDR1 SGDLS, CDR2 YYNGEE. V was pared by 4 bases and J by 7 bases, with 12 bases between.

CDR3 amino acids: CASSSRGRQVNTGELFF. In DNA, the CDR3 is TGTGCCAGCAGCTCTAGGGGCCGACAGGTGAACACCGGGGAGCTGTTTTTT. This chain uses TRBV13 with TRBJ2-2; weak D call: TRBD1 (6 bases). This CDR3 comprises 17 residues. Looked up from germline, CDR1 is PRHDT and CDR2 is FYEKMQ (reference sequence). V was shortened by 4 bases and J by 1 base, with 16 bases between the two germline ends.